The clone carrying this T cell receptor beta chain has only one observation. This CDR3 contains 16 residues. From germline, CDR1 is GTSNPN and CDR2 SVGIG (reference sequence). V was clipped by 0 bases and J by 3 bases; unmatched bases: 6. These data originate in a study of T cell clones after liver transplantation. Study details: Subjects received no induction therapy and standard immunosuppression until randomization at 12-24 months post-transplant.

Sequencing used immunoSEQ multiplex PCR; TCRdb keeps in-frame clones, though not all of them. The table shows more than 95,000 clones, with about nine tenths occurring only once. The sequence was collected from a human patient who received a liver transplant. Some of these T cells may belong to the graft donor. The chain recombines TRBV30 with TRBJ2-1; 9 bases match TRBD2. The sequences come from CD4+ T cells from blood, collected 12 months after liver transplant. The CDR3 bases are TGTGCCTGGAGTGTACGGGCTAGCGGGAACTACAATGAGCAGTTCTTC. This codes for CAWSVRASGNYNEQFF.